The next 5 T cell receptor beta chains were all read from a single sample in a study of graft-versus-host responses after intestinal transplantation. Antigens for these TCRs are unknown. The table came from immunoSEQ multiplex PCR; TCRdb's copy has only in-frame clones and leaves some out. The sample comprises tens of thousands of clones, about nine tenths of which are singletons, and approximately 0.28% rests with the top ten. The sequences come from unstimulated CD4+ T cells sorted from spleen or lymph node cells, collected before transplant. These receptors came from a human donor who was the organ donor for an intestinal transplant.

This clone was seen only once. Other DNA sequences in this sample translate to the same CDR3. This chain uses TRBV5-1 with TRBJ1-2; maybe TRBD1 (6 bases). The CDR3 covers 14 residues. V lost 4 bases, J lost 0 bases, and 10 bases lay in between. From germline, CDR1 is SGHRS and CDR2 YFSETQ. The CDR3 loop reads CASSGGAANYGYTF. CDR3 bases: TGCGCCAGCAGCGGGGGGGCGGCTAACTATGGCTACACCTTC.

The chain employs TRBV7-2 and TRBJ2-7; 8 bases align to TRBD2. The CDR3 has 16 residues. The V gene end was trimmed by 5 bases and the J gene end by 0 bases; junction bases not matched to a gene: 9. Germline V CDR1 and CDR2: SGHTA, FQGNSA. CDR3 sequence (DNA): TGTGCCAGCAGCGGGGGGCGGGGGGCCAGCTCCTACGAGCAGTACTTC. Amino acids: CASSGGRGASSYEQYF.

The gene calls are TRBV2 and TRBJ2-5; TRBD1 might be the D (6 bases). Trimming took off 5 bases at V and 3 bases at J, with 10 bases between the two ends. CDR3 size: 13 residues. Germline V CDR1 and CDR2: SNHLY, FYNNEI. The CDR3, as DNA: TGTGCCAGCAGTCAGGGGCATGAAGAGACCCAGTACTTC. Protein sequence: CASSQGHEETQYF.

This clone was seen a few times. The J gene is TRBJ2-3, the V gene TRBV11-2; 7 nucleotides match TRBD1. The CDR3 extends over 15 amino acids. Germline-derived CDR1 and CDR2 are SGHAT and FQNNGV. Germline trimming cut 5 bases from V and 4 bases from J; bases unmatched to any gene: 9. The CDR3 spells CASSPTGDGADTQYF. CDR3 coding DNA: TGTGCCAGCAGCCCAACAGGGGACGGCGCAGATACGCAGTATTTT.

The chain links TRBV5-4 to TRBJ2-1, with D unclear. This CDR3 comprises 15 residues. With 1 base removed from V and 2 bases from J, the gap between germline ends came to 10 bases. Per the germline V gene, CDR1 is SGHNT and CDR2 is YYREEE (reference sequence). The CDR3 sequence: CASSLPRPPYNEQFF. The CDR3 DNA reads as TGTGCCAGCAGCTTGCCCAGGCCACCCTACAATGAGCAGTTCTTC.